This TCR beta chain derives from a study of prognosis after radiotherapy for stage I lung cancer. Notes on the study in general: It was in patients who developed distant metastases that Shannon entropy after stereotactic body radiation therapy was lower.

Researchers took approximately 6 milliliters of peripheral blood at each of two time points. Germline V lookup: CDR1 LNHDA, CDR2 SQIVND (reference sequence). This CDR3 has 16 residues. Trimming took off 2 bases at V and 10 bases at J, with 21 bases between the two ends. This clonotype was observed many times. Its antigen is unknown. Two-round multiplex PCR amplified TCR beta CDR3 from genomic DNA. TRBV and TRBJ genes each had their own specific primers in first-round PCR. Using its own MiXCR run on the multiplex PCR reads, TCRdb lists one record per CDR3 protein. Here the sample spans 11,000 to 15,000 distinct CDR3 sequences, roughly 26% being singletons.

This chain connects TRBV19 to TRBJ2-1; D is undetermined. This sample comprised PBMCs, obtained before or after stereotactic body radiation therapy (not recorded which). This sequence originates from a donor over 45 with non-small cell lung cancer. This CDR3 is CASSIIWVRGAAEQFF. Written as DNA, the CDR3 is TGTGCCAGTAGTATAATTTGGGTTCGCGGCGCCGCCGAGCAGTTCTTC.